The 22 T cell receptor beta chains listed next were all sequenced from one sample in a study of control samples from healthy donors and cancer patients. Repertoires were generated with immunoSEQ multiplex PCR, while TCRdb's copy carries only in-frame clones and drops some. The data show fewer than 200,000 clones, about 86% seen once. Input material: blood. The source of these receptors is a woman in her 30s in good health.

This clone came up once. J is TRBJ2-4 and V is TRBV27; 7 bases agree with TRBD1. Germline trimming cut 5 bases from V and 7 bases from J; bases unmatched to any gene: 8. The CDR3 runs to 14 residues. Germline lookup yields CDR1 MNHEY and CDR2 SMNVEV (reference sequence). The CDR3 region is CASSQTGSMNIQYF. CDR3 nucleotides: TGTGCCAGCAGTCAGACAGGGTCGATGAACATTCAGTACTTC.

Ten or more counts support this clone. This chain connects TRBV5-6 to TRBJ2-3; 14 positions agree with TRBD2. The germline V gene has CDR1 SGHDT and CDR2 YYEEEE. The trim removed 5 bases at V and 8 bases at J, leaving 1 base unmatched. This CDR3 has 13 residues. This CDR3 reads CASRGTSGGTQYF. CDR3 coding DNA: TGTGCCAGCAGGGGGACTAGCGGGGGTACGCAGTATTTT.

The CDR3 region has the DNA TGTGCCAGCAGCTCGGACAGGCTGGGCTCTGGGGCCAACGTCCTGACTTTC. Its translation: CASSSDRLGSGANVLTF. The chain uses TRBV7-2 and TRBJ2-6, with 7 bases fitting TRBD1. The germline CDR1 and CDR2 sequences are SGHTA and FQGNSA. Trimming took 4 bases from V and 0 from J; bases not matched to a gene: 6. This CDR3 spans 17 amino acids.

This chain links TRBV28 with TRBJ1-5; 7 bases are a match to TRBD1. The trim removed 10 bases at V and 4 bases at J, leaving 10 bases unmatched. The CDR3 runs 14 residues. Per the germline V gene, CDR1 is MDHEN and CDR2 is SYDVKM. CDR3 in amino acids: CAITGTERNQPQHF. The CDR3 DNA is TGTGCCATTACGGGGACAGAAAGAAATCAGCCCCAGCATTTT.

V usage is TRBV9 and J usage is TRBJ1-1, with D unresolved. Germline V gene sequence: CDR1 SGDLS, CDR2 YYNGEE. This CDR3 spans 14 amino acids. Deletions cut 0 bases from V and 11 bases from J, with 17 bases between. CDR3 loop: CASSVGIKEGLAFF. As DNA, the CDR3 is TGTGCCAGCAGCGTAGGGATTAAGGAAGGGCTGGCTTTCTTT.

The chain joins TRBV4-2 to TRBJ2-3; 8 positions match TRBD2. From germline, CDR1 is LGHNA and CDR2 YNFKEQ. The V and J ends lost 4 bases and 6 bases, in that order; junction bases with no gene match: 3. This CDR3 region has 13 residues. The CDR3 here is CASSPGGADTQYF. DNA for the CDR3: TGTGCCAGCAGCCCCGGGGGGGCGGATACGCAGTATTTT.

The rearrangement joins TRBV4-2 to TRBJ2-4; 10 nucleotides line up with TRBD2. Unmatched junction bases numbered 14, after V lost 4 bases and J lost 8 bases. The CDR3 covers 17 residues. The germline V gene has CDR1 LGHNA and CDR2 YNFKEQ. For the CDR3, the DNA is TGTGCCAGCAGCCCCAGCGGGAGGGTCTCCAGTCGGGACATTCAGTACTTC. It translates to CASSPSGRVSSRDIQYF.

The chain links TRBV18 to TRBJ1-2, with D unclear. The CDR3 sequence is 13 residues long. With 2 bases removed from V and 2 bases from J, the gap between germline ends came to 6 bases. Germline values: CDR1 KGHSH, CDR2 LQKENI. The CDR3, as DNA: TGTGCCAGCTCACCAGGGAAAAACTATGGCTACACCTTC. Protein product: CASSPGKNYGYTF.

This clone occurred once. J is TRBJ1-3 and V is TRBV19; D perhaps matches TRBD1 (6 bases). The CDR3 covers 12 residues. The V and J ends lost 6 bases and 8 bases respectively, with 11 bases between them. Germline values: CDR1 LNHDA, CDR2 SQIVND (reference sequence). CDR3 region: CASRQGGDTIYF. CDR3 sequence (DNA): TGTGCCAGTAGACAGGGCGGCGACACCATATATTTT.

The V gene is TRBV5-6, the J gene TRBJ1-1; D gene ambiguous. The length of the CDR3 is 14 residues. With 2 bases removed from V and 3 bases from J, the gap between germline ends came to 11 bases. Germline V CDR1 and CDR2: SGHDT, YYEEEE. The DNA of the CDR3 is TGTGCCAGCAGCTTATTTAGGAGTTACACTGAAGCTTTCTTT. Protein sequence: CASSLFRSYTEAFF.

This clone turned up a few times. The CDR3 DNA follows: TGTGCCAGCAGCCTCGCTAGCGGATCCTACGAGCAGTACTTC. Translation gives CASSLASGSYEQYF. The gene calls are TRBV4-2 and TRBJ2-7; 7 nucleotides match TRBD2. CDR1 is LGHNA and CDR2 is YNFKEQ in the germline V gene. The CDR3 extends over 14 amino acids. With 4 bases clipped from V and 1 base from J, the junction kept 4 bases outside the gene matches.

CDR3 sequence reads: CASSLEGGKNEQFF. The CDR3 DNA follows: TGCGCCAGCAGCTTGGAGGGGGGTAAGAATGAGCAGTTCTTC. The rearrangement links TRBV5-1 to TRBJ2-1, with D possibly called TRBD1 or TRBD2 (6 bases each). The germline gives CDR1 SGHRS, CDR2 YFSETQ. The ends were cut back, 0 bases at V and 7 bases at J, with 11 bases in the middle. This CDR3 region has 14 residues.

The chain couples TRBV19 to TRBJ1-2; a possible D gene is TRBD1 (5 bases). V gave up 2 bases and J gave up 3 bases, with 10 bases separating them. The length of the CDR3 is 14 residues. The germline V gene encodes CDR1 LNHDA and CDR2 SQIVND (reference sequence). The CDR3 sequence: CASSIRGDYYGYTF. CDR3 coding DNA: TGTGCCAGTAGTATACGAGGGGACTACTATGGCTACACCTTC.

The chain recombines TRBV9 with TRBJ2-1, with 10 bases that match TRBD2. The CDR3 runs to 16 residues. CDR1 is SGDLS and CDR2 is YYNGEE in the germline V gene. Trimming took 3 bases from V and 7 from J; bases not matched to a gene: 10. The CDR3, as DNA: TGTGCCAGCAGCGGAGATCCCCTAGCGGGGGAAAATGAGCAGTTCTTC. Residues: CASSGDPLAGENEQFF. Complete variable domain (other parts from reference TRBV9 and TRBJ2-1): DSGVTQTPKHLITATGQRVTLRCSPRSGDLSVYWYQQSLDQGLQFLIQYYNGEERAKGNILERFSAQQFPDLHSELNLSSLELGDSALYFCASSGDPLAGENEQFFGPGTRLTVL.

The chain joins TRBV16 to TRBJ2-7, with D possibly TRBD1 on 6 matching bases. The CDR3 is 16 amino acids. CDR1 is KGHSY, CDR2 FQNENV, per germline. The V and J ends lost 0 bases and 4 bases respectively, with 16 bases between them. CDR3 nucleotide sequence: TGTGCCAGCAGCCAATCGTTTGCCAGGGGTGGTTACGAGCAGTACTTC. It translates to CASSQSFARGGYEQYF.

The V and J genes are TRBV19 and TRBJ1-5; perhaps TRBD1 as D (5 bases). V lost 1 base and J 3 bases, leaving 7 bases between the germline ends. Germline lookup yields CDR1 LNHDA and CDR2 SQIVND (reference sequence). The CDR3 runs to 14 residues. This chain's CDR3 is CASSIGGFNQPQHF. The CDR3 region has the DNA TGTGCCAGTAGTATAGGGGGGTTCAATCAGCCCCAGCATTTT. Full variable domain (remainder filled in from reference TRBV19 and TRBJ1-5): DGGITQSPKYLFRKEGQNVTLSCEQNLNHDAMYWYRQDPGQGLRLIYYSQIVNDFQKGDIAEGYSVSREKKESFPLTVTSAQKNPTAFYLCASSIGGFNQPQHFGDGTRLSIL.

The chain recombines TRBV18 with TRBJ1-1; 7 bases line up with TRBD1. V gave up 3 bases and J gave up 1 base; unmatched junction bases: 2. This CDR3 has 14 amino acids. CDR1 is KGHSH, CDR2 LQKENI, per germline. The CDR3 DNA reads TGTGCCAGCTCACCTGGGACAGCGAACACTGAAGCTTTCTTT. Translated, it gives CASSPGTANTEAFF.

About this clone itself: One end of the junction is discordant with germline, which a read error may explain. The V call is TRBV7-7, the J call TRBJ1-3, with D uncertain. From germline, CDR1 is SSHAT and CDR2 FNYEAQ (reference sequence). The CDR3 spans 15 residues. The CDR3 region is CASSPGDSSGNTIYF. The CDR3 DNA reads TGTGCTAGCAGCCCCGGAGATTCCTCTGGAAACACCATATATTTT.

V is TRBV4-1 and J is TRBJ2-1; TRBD2 is a possible D gene (6 bases). Germline V CDR1 and CDR2: MGHRA, YSYEKL. V lost 0 bases and J lost 0, with 15 bases in between. This CDR3 spans 18 amino acids. Here the CDR3 reads CASSQDLRRESSYNEQFF. CDR3 sequence (DNA): TGCGCCAGCAGCCAAGATCTACGCCGGGAGAGCTCCTACAATGAGCAGTTCTTC.

The chain employs TRBV5-1 and TRBJ1-1; D may be TRBD1 (6 bases). The V gene lost 4 bases and the J gene lost 2 bases, with 21 bases spanning the gap. The CDR3 sequence is 17 residues long. Germline assignment: CDR1 SGHRS and CDR2 YFSETQ. In DNA form, the CDR3 reads TGCGCCAGCAGCGCGCCGAACAGGGACGTAAGTAACACTGAAGCTTTCTTT. Translating it yields CASSAPNRDVSNTEAFF.

The sample holds a few counts of this clone. The genes are TRBV12-3 or TRBV12-4 and TRBJ1-2, with D maybe TRBD1 (5 bases). The ends were cut back, 3 bases at V and 8 bases at J, with 10 bases in the middle. This CDR3 comprises 12 residues. Here the CDR3 reads CASSLSGDGYTF. The CDR3 DNA sequence: TGTGCCAGCAGTTTGAGCGGGGACGGCTACACCTTC.

The gene calls are TRBV19 and TRBJ1-6, with a weak D call TRBD1 (6 bases). Germline V gene data show CDR1 as LNHDA and CDR2 as SQIVND (reference sequence). The ends were cut back, 4 bases at V and 10 bases at J, with 14 bases in the middle. The CDR3 length is 14 residues. CDR3 DNA: TGTGCCAGTAGTACAGGGGAGGGCGAATCACCCCTCCACTTT. Translation gives CASSTGEGESPLHF.